One sample yielded the 8 T cell receptor beta chains listed below, sequenced in a study of T cell changes during pregnancy in multiple sclerosis. Sequencing was performed with immunoSEQ multiplex PCR; in TCRdb, only in-frame clones are kept and a portion is missing. The data contain approximately 28,000 clones, 90% to 95% of them seen just once; the ten biggest clones take up roughly 5.7%. The sequenced sample was CD8+ T cells from peripheral blood mononuclear cells, obtained before pregnancy. These receptors all stem from a female donor with multiple sclerosis, enrolled in a pregnancy study.

This chain uses TRBV2 with TRBJ2-5; TRBD2 matches 8 bases. CDR1 is SNHLY and CDR2 is FYNNEI in the germline V gene. With 2 bases clipped from V and 4 bases from J, the junction kept 6 bases outside the gene matches. The CDR3 totals 15 residues. Here the CDR3 reads CASSEFGGAGETQYF. The CDR3 nucleotides are TGTGCCAGCAGTGAATTCGGGGGGGCCGGAGAGACCCAGTACTTC. Full variable domain (outside the CDR3, taken from reference TRBV2 and TRBJ2-5): EPEVTQTPSHQVTQMGQEVILRCVPISNHLYFYWYRQILGQKVEFLVSFYNNEISEKSEIFDDQFSVERPDGSNFTLKIRSTKLEDSAMYFCASSEFGGAGETQYFGPGTRLLVL.

The J gene is TRBJ2-7, the V gene TRBV9; 12 bases are shared with TRBD1. The germline V gene encodes CDR1 SGDLS and CDR2 YYNGEE. CDR3 size: 15 residues. Losses at the gene ends were 0 bases for V and 3 bases for J; bases not matched to a gene: 1. The CDR3 DNA sequence: TGTGCCAGCAGCGTAGGGGACAGGGGGCTCTACGAGCAGTACTTC. Amino acid sequence: CASSVGDRGLYEQYF.

The chain employs TRBV11-2 and TRBJ2-5, with 10 bases aligning to TRBD2. Germline values: CDR1 SGHAT, CDR2 FQNNGV. The V segment lost 8 bases and the J segment 1 base; nucleotides outside the gene matches: 1. This CDR3 region has 13 residues. This CDR3 reads CASLAGAQETQYF. CDR3 nucleotide sequence: TGTGCCAGCCTAGCGGGGGCCCAAGAGACCCAGTACTTC.

J is TRBJ2-7 and V is TRBV5-4; D perhaps matches TRBD1 (5 bases). The CDR3 contains 13 residues. CDR1 is SGHNT, CDR2 YYREEE, per germline (reference sequence). V lost 3 bases, J lost 0 bases, and 7 bases lay in between. CDR3 nucleotides: TGTGCCAGCAGCTCCGACAGCTCCTACGAGCAGTACTTC. This codes for CASSSDSSYEQYF.

This sequence joins TRBV9 and TRBJ2-6; the match to TRBD1 covers 10 bases. This CDR3 has 20 amino acids. The V and J ends lost 3 bases and 4 bases, in that order; junction bases with no gene match: 16. Germline V gene data show CDR1 as SGDLS and CDR2 as YYNGEE. The CDR3 DNA is TGTGCCAGCAGCGCTAACAGTTGGGACAGGGGCCAGGGGGGGGCCAACGTCCTGACTTTC. Protein sequence: CASSANSWDRGQGGANVLTF.

The rearrangement links TRBV27 to TRBJ1-1; D is unclear. Germline values: CDR1 MNHEY, CDR2 SMNVEV (reference sequence). V dropped 3 bases and J dropped 1 base, with 12 bases sitting between them. CDR3 length: 15 residues. The CDR3 region is CASSFGVGGNTEAFF. As DNA, the CDR3 is TGTGCCAGCAGTTTTGGGGTAGGAGGGAACACTGAAGCTTTCTTT.

The chain links TRBV27 to TRBJ2-7, with 11 bases identical to TRBD2. The CDR3 loop spans 15 amino acids. J gave up 1 base and V 5 bases, and 4 bases lay outside the gene matches. The germline V gene has CDR1 MNHEY and CDR2 SMNVEV (reference sequence). CDR3 region: CASSPGTSGSYEQYF. The CDR3 DNA reads TGTGCCAGCAGTCCCGGGACTAGCGGTTCCTACGAGCAGTACTTC.

The chain links TRBV19 to TRBJ2-1; perhaps TRBD1 as D (6 bases). Germline V gene sequence: CDR1 LNHDA, CDR2 SQIVND (reference sequence). This CDR3 is 12 amino acids long. V dropped 9 bases and J dropped 4 bases, with 10 bases sitting between them. The CDR3 reads CASRGGYNEQFF. The CDR3 coding sequence is TGTGCCAGCCGAGGGGGATACAATGAGCAGTTCTTC.